Listed here is a single T cell receptor beta chain. Clinical history as reported by participants underpinned cohort assignment. The data originate from a study of blood T cell repertoires in COVID-19. As for the study in general: PBMCs, B-cell-depleted T cells, or T cells provided the cDNA or gDNA that made up the material.

Under the authors' procedure: Reference gene primers were amplified, and this amplification served to estimate nucleated cell counts. Sequenced by immunoSEQ multiplex PCR; TCRdb stores in-frame clones only, minus some. The V and J calls and clone size are taken from that table; D and trimming were inferred from the DNA. The sample contains roughly 240,000 clones, 85% of which appear only once. Trimming at V came to 4 bases and at J to 3 bases, leaving 6 bases not matched to a gene. This CDR3 spans 14 amino acids. CDR1 is ENHRY and CDR2 is SYGVKD in the germline V gene. The sample taken for sequencing was PBMCs or T cells enriched from blood (not recorded which). This rearrangement joins TRBV10-3 to TRBJ2-7, with 7 bases lining up with TRBD2. This receptor was obtained from a woman between 45 and 60 years old with acute COVID-19. The chain's CDR3 is CAISGEGGFYEQYF. CDR3 nucleotide sequence: TGTGCCATCAGTGGGGAGGGAGGGTTCTACGAGCAGTACTTC.